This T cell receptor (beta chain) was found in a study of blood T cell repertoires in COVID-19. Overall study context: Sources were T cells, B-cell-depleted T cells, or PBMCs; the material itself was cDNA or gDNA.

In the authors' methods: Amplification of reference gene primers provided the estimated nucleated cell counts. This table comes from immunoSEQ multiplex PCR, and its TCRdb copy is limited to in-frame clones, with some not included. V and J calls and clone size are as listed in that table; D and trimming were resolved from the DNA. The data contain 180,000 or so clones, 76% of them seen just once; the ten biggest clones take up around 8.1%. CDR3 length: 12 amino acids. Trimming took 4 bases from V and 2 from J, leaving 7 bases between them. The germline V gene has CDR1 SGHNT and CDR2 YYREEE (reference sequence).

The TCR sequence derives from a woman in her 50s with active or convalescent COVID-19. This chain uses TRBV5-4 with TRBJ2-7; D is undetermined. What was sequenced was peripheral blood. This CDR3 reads CASSVYTYEQYF. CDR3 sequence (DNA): TGTGCCAGCAGCGTATATACCTACGAGCAGTACTTC. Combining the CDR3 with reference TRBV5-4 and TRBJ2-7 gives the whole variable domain ETGVTQSPTHLIKTRGQQVTLRCSSQSGHNTVSWYQQALGQGPQFIFQYYREEENGRGNFPPRFSGLQFPNYSSELNVNALELDDSALYLCASSVYTYEQYFGPGTRLTVT.